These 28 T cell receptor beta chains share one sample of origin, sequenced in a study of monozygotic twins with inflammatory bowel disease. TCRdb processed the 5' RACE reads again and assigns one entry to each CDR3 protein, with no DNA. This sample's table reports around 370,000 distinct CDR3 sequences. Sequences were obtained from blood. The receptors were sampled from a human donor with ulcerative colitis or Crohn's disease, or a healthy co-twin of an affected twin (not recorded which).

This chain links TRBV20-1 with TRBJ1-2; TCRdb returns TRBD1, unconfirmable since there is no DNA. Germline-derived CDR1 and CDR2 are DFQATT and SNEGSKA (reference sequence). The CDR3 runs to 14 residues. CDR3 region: CSAREGAGTYGYTF.

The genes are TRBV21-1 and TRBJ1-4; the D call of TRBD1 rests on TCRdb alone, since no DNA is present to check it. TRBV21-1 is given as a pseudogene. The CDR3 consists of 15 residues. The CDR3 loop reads CASSSYRGLLGKLFF.

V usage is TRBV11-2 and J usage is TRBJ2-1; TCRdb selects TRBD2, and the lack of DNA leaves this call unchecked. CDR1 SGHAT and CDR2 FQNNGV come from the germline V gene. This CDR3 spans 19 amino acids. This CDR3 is CASSLGRGTSGALGNEQFF.

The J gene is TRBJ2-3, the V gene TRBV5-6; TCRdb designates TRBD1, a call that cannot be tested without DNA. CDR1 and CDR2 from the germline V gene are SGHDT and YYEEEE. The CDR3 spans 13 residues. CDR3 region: CASSLEAPGTQYF.

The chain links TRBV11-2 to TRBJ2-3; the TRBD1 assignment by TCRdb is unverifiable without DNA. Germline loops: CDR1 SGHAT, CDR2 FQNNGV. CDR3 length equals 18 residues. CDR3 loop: CASSFTSGAFADGRTQYF.

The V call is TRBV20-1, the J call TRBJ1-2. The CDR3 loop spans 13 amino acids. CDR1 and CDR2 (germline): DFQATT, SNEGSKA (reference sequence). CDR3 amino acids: CSAGGGESNGYTF.

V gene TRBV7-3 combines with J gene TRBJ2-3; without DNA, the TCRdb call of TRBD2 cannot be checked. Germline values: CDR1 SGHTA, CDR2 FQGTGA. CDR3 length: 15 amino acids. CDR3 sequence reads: CASSLIAGATDTQYF.

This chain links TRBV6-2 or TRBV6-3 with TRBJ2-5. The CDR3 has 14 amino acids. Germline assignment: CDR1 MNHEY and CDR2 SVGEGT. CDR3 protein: CASSYVGTQETQYF.

The CDR3 reads CASSLGLRGFDYGYTF. The chain joins TRBV7-2 to TRBJ1-2; without DNA, the TCRdb call of TRBD1 cannot be checked. This CDR3 spans 16 amino acids. Looked up from germline, CDR1 is SGHTA and CDR2 is FQGNSA. The entire variable domain, with the rest obtained from reference TRBV7-2 and TRBJ1-2, is as follows: GAGVSQSPSNKVTEKGKDVELRCDPISGHTALYWYRQSLGQGLEFLIYFQGNSAPDKSGLPSDRFSAERTGGSVSTLTIQRTQQEDSAVYLCASSLGLRGFDYGYTFGSGTRLTVV.

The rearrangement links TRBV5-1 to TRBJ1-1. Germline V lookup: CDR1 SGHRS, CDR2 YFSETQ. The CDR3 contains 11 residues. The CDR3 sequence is CASILNTEAFF.

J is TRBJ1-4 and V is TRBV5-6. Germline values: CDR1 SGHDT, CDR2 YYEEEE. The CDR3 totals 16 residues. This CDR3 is CASSLSTSRGDEKLFF.

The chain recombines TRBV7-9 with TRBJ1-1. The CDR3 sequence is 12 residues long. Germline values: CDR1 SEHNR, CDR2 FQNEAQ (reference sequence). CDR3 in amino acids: CASSLAALGAFF.

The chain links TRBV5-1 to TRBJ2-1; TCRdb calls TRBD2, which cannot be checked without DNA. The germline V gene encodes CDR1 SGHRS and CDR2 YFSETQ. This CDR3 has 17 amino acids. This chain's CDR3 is CASSLGLAGALHNEQFF.

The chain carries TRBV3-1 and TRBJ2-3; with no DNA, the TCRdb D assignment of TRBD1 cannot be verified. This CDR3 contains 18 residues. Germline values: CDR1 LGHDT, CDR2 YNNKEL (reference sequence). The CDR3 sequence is CASSAGTGYRMGTDTQYF.

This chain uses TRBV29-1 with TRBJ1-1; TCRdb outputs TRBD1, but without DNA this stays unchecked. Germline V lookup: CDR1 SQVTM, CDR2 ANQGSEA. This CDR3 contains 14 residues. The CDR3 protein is CSVIGNTGYTEAFF.

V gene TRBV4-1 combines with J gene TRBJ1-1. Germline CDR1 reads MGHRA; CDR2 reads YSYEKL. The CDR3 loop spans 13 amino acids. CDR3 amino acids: CASSQGTGQEAFF.

The CDR3 region is CASRPGQGWNYGYTF. The chain recombines TRBV12-3 or TRBV12-4 with TRBJ1-2; TCRdb gives TRBD1 as the D gene, but with no DNA this cannot be confirmed. This CDR3 comprises 15 residues.

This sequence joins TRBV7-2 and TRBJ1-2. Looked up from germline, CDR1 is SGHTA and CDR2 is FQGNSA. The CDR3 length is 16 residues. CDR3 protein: CASSSGRGGRYYGYTF. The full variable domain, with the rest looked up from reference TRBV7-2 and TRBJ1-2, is GAGVSQSPSNKVTEKGKDVELRCDPISGHTALYWYRQSLGQGLEFLIYFQGNSAPDKSGLPSDRFSAERTGGSVSTLTIQRTQQEDSAVYLCASSSGRGGRYYGYTFGSGTRLTVV.

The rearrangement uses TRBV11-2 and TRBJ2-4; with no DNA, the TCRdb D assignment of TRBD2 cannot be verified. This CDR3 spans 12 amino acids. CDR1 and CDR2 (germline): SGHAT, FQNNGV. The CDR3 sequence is CASSTRDSGEYF.

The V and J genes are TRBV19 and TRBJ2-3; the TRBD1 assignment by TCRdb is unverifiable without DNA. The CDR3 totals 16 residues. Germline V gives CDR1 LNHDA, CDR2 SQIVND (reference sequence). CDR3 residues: CASSTYRESGTDTQYF.

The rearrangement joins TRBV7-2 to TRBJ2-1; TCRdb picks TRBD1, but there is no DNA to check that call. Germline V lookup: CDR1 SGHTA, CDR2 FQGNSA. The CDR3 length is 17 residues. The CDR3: CASSLGRGQGPYNEQFF. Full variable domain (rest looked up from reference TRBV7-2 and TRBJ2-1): GAGVSQSPSNKVTEKGKDVELRCDPISGHTALYWYRQSLGQGLEFLIYFQGNSAPDKSGLPSDRFSAERTGGSVSTLTIQRTQQEDSAVYLCASSLGRGQGPYNEQFFGPGTRLTVL.

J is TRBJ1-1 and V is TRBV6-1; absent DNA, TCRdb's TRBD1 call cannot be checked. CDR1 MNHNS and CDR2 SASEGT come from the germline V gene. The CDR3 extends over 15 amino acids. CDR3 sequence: CASSDGGAVNTEAFF.

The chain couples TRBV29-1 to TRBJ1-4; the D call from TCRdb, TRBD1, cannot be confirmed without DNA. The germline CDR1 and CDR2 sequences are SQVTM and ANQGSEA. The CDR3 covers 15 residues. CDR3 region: CSVGGGQGVGEKLCF.

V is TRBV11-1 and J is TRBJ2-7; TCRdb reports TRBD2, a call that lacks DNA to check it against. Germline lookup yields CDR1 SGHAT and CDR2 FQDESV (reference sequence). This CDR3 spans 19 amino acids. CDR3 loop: CASSPWRRSPIGSSYEQYF. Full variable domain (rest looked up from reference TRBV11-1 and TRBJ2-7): EAEVAQSPRYKITEKSQAVAFWCDPISGHATLYWYRQILGQGPELLVQFQDESVVDDSQLPKDRFSAERLKGVDSTLKIQPAELGDSAMYLCASSPWRRSPIGSSYEQYFGPGTRLTVT.

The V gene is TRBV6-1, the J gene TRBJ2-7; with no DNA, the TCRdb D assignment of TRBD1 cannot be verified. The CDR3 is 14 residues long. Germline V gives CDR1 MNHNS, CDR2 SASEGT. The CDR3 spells CASSTPGVSYEQYF.

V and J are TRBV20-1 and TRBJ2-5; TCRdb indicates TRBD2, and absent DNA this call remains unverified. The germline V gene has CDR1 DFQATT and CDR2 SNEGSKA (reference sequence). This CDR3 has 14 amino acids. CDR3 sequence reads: CSASRLAGGETQYF.

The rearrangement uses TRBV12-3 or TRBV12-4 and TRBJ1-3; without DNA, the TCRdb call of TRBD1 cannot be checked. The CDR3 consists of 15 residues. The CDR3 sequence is CASSLTGGTGNTIYF.

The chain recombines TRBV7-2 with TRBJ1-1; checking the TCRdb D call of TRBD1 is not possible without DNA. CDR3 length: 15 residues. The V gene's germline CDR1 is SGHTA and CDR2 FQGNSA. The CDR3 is CASSFPPGQAPEAFF.